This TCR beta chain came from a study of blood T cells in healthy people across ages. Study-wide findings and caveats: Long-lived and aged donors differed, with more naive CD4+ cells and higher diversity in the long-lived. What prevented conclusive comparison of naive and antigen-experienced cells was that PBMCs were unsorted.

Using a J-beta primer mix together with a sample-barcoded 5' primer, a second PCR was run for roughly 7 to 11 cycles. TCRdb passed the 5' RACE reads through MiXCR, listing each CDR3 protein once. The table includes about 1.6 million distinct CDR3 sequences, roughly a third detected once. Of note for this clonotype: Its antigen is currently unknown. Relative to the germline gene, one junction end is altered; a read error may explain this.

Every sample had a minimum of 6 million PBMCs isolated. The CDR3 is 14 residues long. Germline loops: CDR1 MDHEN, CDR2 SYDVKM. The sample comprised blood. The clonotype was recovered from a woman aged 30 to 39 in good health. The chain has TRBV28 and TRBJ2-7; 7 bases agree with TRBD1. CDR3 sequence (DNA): TGTGCCAGCACCGTAATCGACAGGGCCTACGGGCAGTACTTC. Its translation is CASTVIDRAYGQYF.